The 20 T cell receptor beta chains below come from one sample, sequenced in a study of blood T cell repertoires in COVID-19. Data came from immunoSEQ multiplex PCR; TCRdb stores just in-frame clones and leaves some out. The sample contains some 170,000 clones, roughly 85% of which appear only once. Material: peripheral blood. These receptors were collected from a man in his forties with acute or convalescent COVID-19.

This chain uses TRBV29-1 with TRBJ2-4; 10 positions agree with TRBD1. Germline loops: CDR1 SQVTM, CDR2 ANQGSEA. Unmatched junction bases numbered 7, after V lost 4 bases and J lost 4 bases. The CDR3 has 15 residues. The CDR3 sequence is CSVGTGTGVKNIQYF. CDR3 sequence (DNA): TGCAGCGTTGGAACCGGGACAGGGGTGAAAAACATTCAGTACTTC.

The count of this clone is one. This chain joins TRBV7-9 and TRBJ1-5; D unresolved. Trimming took off 5 bases at V and 4 bases at J, with 18 bases between the two ends. CDR1 SEHNR and CDR2 FQNEAQ come from the germline V gene (reference sequence). The CDR3 spans 16 residues. The CDR3 reads CASSQGGSMGNQPQHF. The CDR3 DNA reads as TGTGCCAGCAGCCAAGGAGGGTCGATGGGAAATCAGCCCCAGCATTTT.

The chain employs TRBV12-3 or TRBV12-4 and TRBJ1-3; D perhaps matches TRBD1 (6 bases). The CDR3 runs 13 residues. Trimming took off 5 bases at V and 7 bases at J, with 12 bases between the two ends. In nucleotides, the CDR3 is TGTGCCAGCAGTCTCGGGGGGCGGAACACCATATATTTT. It is translated as CASSLGGRNTIYF.

The chain recombines TRBV6-2 or TRBV6-3 with TRBJ1-1; TRBD1 aligns across 7 bases. Trimming at V came to 5 bases and at J to 1 base, leaving 4 bases not matched to a gene. The CDR3 totals 14 residues. In germline, CDR1 is MNHEY, CDR2 SVGEGT. This chain's CDR3 is CASSKGQKNTEAFF. The CDR3 DNA follows: TGTGCCAGCAGTAAGGGACAGAAGAACACTGAAGCTTTCTTT.

The chain uses TRBV7-2 and TRBJ1-5; 9 bases fit TRBD1. Germline assignment: CDR1 SGHTA and CDR2 FQGNSA. The CDR3 runs 14 residues. After removal of 5 bases from V and 6 bases from J, the junction contained 5 bases not matched to a gene. DNA for the CDR3: TGTGCCAGCAGCATGACAGGGGGTGGTCAGCCCCAGCATTTT. It is translated as CASSMTGGGQPQHF.

This sequence joins TRBV4-3 and TRBJ2-7, with a tentative D call TRBD1 (5 bases). V was trimmed by 0 bases and J by 2 bases, leaving 8 bases between them. The CDR3 runs to 14 residues. Germline assignment: CDR1 LGHNA and CDR2 YSLEER. For the CDR3, the DNA is TGCGCCAGCAGCCAAGATACAGGCACCTACGAGCAGTACTTC. Its protein is CASSQDTGTYEQYF.

The chain carries TRBV2 and TRBJ1-1; D unclear. CDR3 length equals 13 residues. V lost 6 bases, J lost 6 bases, and 14 bases lay in between. Germline V gene data show CDR1 as SNHLY and CDR2 as FYNNEI. The CDR3 bases are TGTGCCAGCAGGGAGGACGGAATCCCTGAAGCTTTCTTT. Protein product: CASREDGIPEAFF.

This clone was recorded only once. V usage is TRBV4-1 and J usage is TRBJ1-4, with D unclear. The germline CDR1 and CDR2 sequences are MGHRA and YSYEKL. The V and J ends lost 0 bases and 6 bases respectively, with 8 bases between them. The CDR3 extends over 14 amino acids. The CDR3 region is CASSQDRGYEKLFF. CDR3 nucleotides: TGCGCCAGCAGCCAAGATCGGGGATATGAAAAACTGTTTTTT.

J is TRBJ2-2 and V is TRBV27; 7 nucleotides match TRBD2. This CDR3 contains 15 residues. With 6 bases clipped from V and 4 bases from J, the junction kept 8 bases outside the gene matches. CDR1 and CDR2 (germline): MNHEY, SMNVEV (reference sequence). CDR3 protein: CASSTGGRVTGELFF. CDR3 nucleotide sequence: TGTGCCAGCAGCACCGGGGGGAGAGTCACCGGGGAGCTGTTTTTT.

Only a few counts were recorded for this clone. The chain joins TRBV10-1 to TRBJ2-7; weak D call: TRBD1 (6 bases). Germline assignment: CDR1 WNHNN and CDR2 SYGVQD (reference sequence). The CDR3 consists of 13 residues. Deletions cut 6 bases from V and 2 bases from J, with 11 bases between. Written as DNA, the CDR3 is TGCGCCAGCAGCAGGGACATGGCCTACGAGCAGTACTTC. It is translated as CASSRDMAYEQYF.

V and J are TRBV6-5 and TRBJ2-5; D is possibly TRBD1 (6 bases). CDR3 length: 14 amino acids. V lost 7 bases and J lost 4, with 16 bases in between. Germline values: CDR1 MNHEY, CDR2 SVGAGI. This CDR3 reads CASTPQGWGETQYF. CDR3 coding DNA: TGTGCCAGCACCCCCCAGGGGTGGGGAGAGACCCAGTACTTC.

This chain connects TRBV5-1 to TRBJ2-1; the D gene is possibly TRBD2 (5 bases). The V and J ends lost 0 bases and 0 bases respectively, with 7 bases between them. The CDR3 covers 15 residues. Germline CDR1 and CDR2: SGHRS and YFSETQ. CDR3 amino acids: CASSLAGSSYNEQFF. The CDR3 coding sequence is TGCGCCAGCAGCTTGGCGGGGAGCTCCTACAATGAGCAGTTCTTC.

J is TRBJ2-7 and V is TRBV28, with no clear D. Per germline, CDR1 MDHEN and CDR2 SYDVKM. CDR3 size: 12 residues. V lost 8 bases and J 5 bases, leaving 13 bases between the germline ends. The CDR3 spells CASGWSGDEQYF. The CDR3 DNA reads TGTGCCAGCGGATGGTCCGGAGACGAGCAGTACTTC.

The CDR3, as DNA: TGTGCCAGCTCACCAAGGCCTCGATACGACAGCGTCCAGACCCAGTACTTC. Its translation: CASSPRPRYDSVQTQYF. The V gene is TRBV18, the J gene TRBJ2-5, with a weak D call TRBD1 (5 bases). CDR1 KGHSH and CDR2 LQKENI come from the germline V gene. The CDR3 totals 17 residues. V lost 2 bases and J lost 6, with 22 bases in between. Using reference TRBV18 and TRBJ2-5 for the parts outside the CDR3, the full variable domain is NAGVMQNPRHLVRRRGQEARLRCSPMKGHSHVYWYRQLPEEGLKFMVYLQKENIIDESGMPKERFSAEFPKEGPSILRIQQVVRGDSAAYFCASSPRPRYDSVQTQYFGPGTRLLVL.

This CDR3 reads CASSEMRESYYGYTF. The CDR3 bases are TGTGCCAGCAGTGAAATGCGGGAGTCCTACTATGGCTACACCTTC. The chain employs TRBV6-1 and TRBJ1-2; the D is unclear. The V end lost 2 bases, the J end lost 3 bases, and 13 bases lay between the germline ends. The CDR3 sequence is 15 residues long. Germline V lookup: CDR1 MNHNS, CDR2 SASEGT.

This chain connects TRBV6-5 to TRBJ2-2; a possible D gene is TRBD1 (5 bases). V lost 0 bases to trimming and J lost 6 bases, with 11 bases between them. The germline V gene encodes CDR1 MNHEY and CDR2 SVGAGI. The CDR3 consists of 15 residues. The CDR3 sequence is CASSYSSKGSGELFF. The DNA of the CDR3 is TGTGCCAGCAGTTACTCCAGCAAGGGGTCCGGGGAGCTGTTTTTT.

The chain uses TRBV3-1 (or the pseudogene TRBV3-2) and TRBJ2-3; TRBD2 aligns across 10 bases. This CDR3 spans 16 amino acids. With V trimmed by 6 bases and J by 1 base, 7 bases remained unmatched. CDR1 and CDR2 (germline): LGHDT, YNNKEL (reference sequence). The CDR3 nucleotides are TGTGCCAGCAGTATCCACCTAGCGGGGGGCACAGATACGCAGTATTTT. Translating gives CASSIHLAGGTDTQYF.

V gene TRBV10-2 combines with J gene TRBJ1-5; 7 bases align to TRBD1. This CDR3 spans 13 amino acids. After removal of 10 bases from V and 3 bases from J, the junction contained 6 bases not matched to a gene. Germline CDR1 is WSHSY and CDR2 is SAAADI. The CDR3 nucleotides are TGCGCCACCAAAGGGACAGCCAATCAGCCCCAGCATTTT. This sequence encodes CATKGTANQPQHF.

The genes are TRBV15 and TRBJ2-7; possible D gene TRBD2, 6 bases. Between the trimmed V and J ends, which lost 3 bases and 6 bases, there was a span of 9 bases. The CDR3 consists of 12 residues. From germline, CDR1 is LNHNV and CDR2 YYDKDF (reference sequence). This CDR3 is CATSRLGGEQYF. The CDR3 DNA sequence: TGTGCCACCAGCAGGCTGGGAGGCGAGCAGTACTTC.

The CDR3 protein is CASSLGPGQGTYEQYF. As DNA, the CDR3 is TGTGCCAGCAGCTTGGGACCGGGACAGGGTACCTACGAGCAGTACTTC. V is TRBV5-4 and J is TRBJ2-7, with 9 bases fitting TRBD1. Germline loops: CDR1 SGHNT, CDR2 YYREEE (reference sequence). The CDR3 contains 16 residues. Trimming cost V 0 bases and J 2 bases; bases outside gene matches: 6.